The present TCR beta chain was sequenced within a study of blood T cell repertoires in COVID-19. Study as a whole: Specimens from acute and convalescent COVID-19 originated in the United States, Italy and Spain.

Generated by immunoSEQ multiplex PCR, the TCRdb table keeps only in-frame clones and is missing some. This sample has about 160,000 clones, with around 90% found just once. This sequence was found in a man aged 55 to 69 with active or convalescent COVID-19. Sequenced: peripheral blood.

The CDR3 is CASSLVGGREAFF. In nucleotides, the CDR3 is TGTGCCAGCAGCTTAGTAGGGGGCAGGGAAGCTTTCTTT. The gene calls are TRBV7-9 and TRBJ1-1, with 7 bases that match TRBD1. The CDR3 is made up of 13 amino acids. The J segment lost 8 bases and the V segment lost 1 base, leaving 4 bases of the junction unmatched. CDR1 and CDR2 from the germline V gene are SEHNR and FQNEAQ (reference sequence).